Presented here are 11 T cell receptor beta chains from one specimen sequenced in a study of PD-1 blockade in mismatch repair-deficient tumors. Clones were read by immunoSEQ multiplex PCR, and TCRdb kept only the in-frame ones, dropping some. Here the sample spans 25,000 to 30,000 clones, 70% to 85% being singletons. The sequencing used PBMCs, collected before pembrolizumab treatment. These receptors were taken from an adult with mismatch repair-deficient cancer.

This chain links TRBV5-1 with TRBJ1-2; 8 bases are a match to TRBD1. Germline loops: CDR1 SGHRS, CDR2 YFSETQ. This CDR3 is built from 14 residues. With 4 bases clipped from V and 4 bases from J, the junction kept 6 bases outside the gene matches. Written as DNA, the CDR3 is TGCGCCAGCAGCGCCAGGGGGCGCATCTATGGCTACACCTTC. Translation: CASSARGRIYGYTF.

This chain uses TRBV4-2 with TRBJ2-6; TRBD2 agrees at 7 bases. The V segment lost 0 bases and the J segment 0 bases; nucleotides outside the gene matches: 11. The CDR3 has 20 residues. Looked up from germline, CDR1 is LGHNA and CDR2 is YNFKEQ. The DNA of the CDR3 is TGTGCCAGCAGCCAAGATGGTCAGCGGGAATGGGGCTCTGGGGCCAACGTCCTGACTTTC. Protein product: CASSQDGQREWGSGANVLTF.

V gene TRBV6-1 combines with J gene TRBJ2-7, with D maybe TRBD2 (5 bases). The ends were cut back, 0 bases at V and 4 bases at J, with 16 bases in the middle. CDR3 length: 16 residues. Germline CDR1 is MNHNS and CDR2 is SASEGT. The CDR3 bases are TGTGCCAGCAGTGAAGCCCTAGCTTTGAGGTCATACGAGCAGTACTTC. Its translation is CASSEALALRSYEQYF.

The rearrangement links TRBV9 to TRBJ2-7; D is ambiguous. There are 13 residues in the CDR3. Germline CDR1 is SGDLS and CDR2 is YYNGEE. V was clipped by 4 bases and J by 2 bases, with 10 bases between them. The CDR3 spells CASSPGFPYEQYF. The CDR3 region has the DNA TGTGCCAGCAGCCCCGGGTTTCCCTACGAGCAGTACTTC.

The chain carries TRBV7-2 and TRBJ2-3, with 7 bases matching TRBD2. CDR3 length: 17 amino acids. V was clipped by 5 bases and J by 4 bases; unmatched bases: 15. CDR1 and CDR2 from the germline V gene are SGHTA and FQGNSA. The CDR3 spells CASSPLTGRLAADTQYF. CDR3 bases: TGTGCCAGCAGCCCCCTGACGGGTCGACTAGCCGCAGATACGCAGTATTTT.

This chain links TRBV4-2 with TRBJ2-1; 13 positions agree with TRBD2. Germline assignment: CDR1 LGHNA and CDR2 YNFKEQ. V lost 1 base, J lost 5 bases, and 5 bases stayed unmatched. The CDR3 loop spans 17 amino acids. Here the CDR3 reads CASSQGGGTSGNNEQFF. The CDR3 DNA follows: TGTGCCAGCAGCCAAGGCGGCGGGACTAGCGGGAACAATGAGCAGTTCTTC.

The V call is TRBV6-1, the J call TRBJ2-7; tentative D call: TRBD2 (5 bases). CDR1 MNHNS and CDR2 SASEGT come from the germline V gene. CDR3 length: 12 residues. V was clipped by 6 bases and J by 4 bases, with 10 bases between them. CDR3 protein: CASRVSVYEQYF. The CDR3 bases are TGTGCCAGCAGGGTTAGCGTATACGAGCAGTACTTC.

J is TRBJ2-5 and V is TRBV7-2; 7 nucleotides align to TRBD2. Trimming cost V 3 bases and J 5 bases; bases outside gene matches: 3. The CDR3 contains 13 residues. Germline assignment: CDR1 SGHTA and CDR2 FQGNSA. CDR3 sequence reads: CASSFTSAETQYF. The CDR3 DNA reads as TGTGCCAGCAGCTTCACTAGCGCCGAGACCCAGTACTTC.

CDR3 sequence reads: CASSRLRQGNTEAFF. CDR3 DNA: TGTGCCAGCAGCCGACTGAGACAGGGGAACACTGAAGCTTTCTTT. The rearrangement joins TRBV6-5 to TRBJ1-1; 7 nucleotides agree with TRBD1. Losses at the gene ends were 6 bases for V and 1 base for J; bases not matched to a gene: 8. The CDR3 runs to 15 residues. From germline, CDR1 is MNHEY and CDR2 SVGAGI.

This clone appeared a few times. The CDR3 protein is CASSFRTYEQYF. In DNA form, the CDR3 reads TGTGCCAGCAGCTTCAGAACCTACGAGCAGTACTTC. The gene calls are TRBV5-5 and TRBJ2-7; no firm D call. The CDR3 is 12 amino acids. Trimming removed 2 bases from V and 2 bases from J, with 5 bases in between. Germline CDR1 and CDR2: SGHKS and YYEKEE (reference sequence). Full variable domain (outside the CDR3, taken from reference TRBV5-5 and TRBJ2-7): DAGVTQSPTHLIKTRGQQVTLRCSPISGHKSVSWYQQVLGQGPQFIFQYYEKEERGRGNFPDRFSARQFPNYSSELNVNALLLGDSALYLCASSFRTYEQYFGPGTRLTVT.

This chain connects TRBV18 to TRBJ2-1; 7 positions agree with TRBD2. Looked up from germline, CDR1 is KGHSH and CDR2 is LQKENI. V was clipped by 3 bases and J by 5 bases; unmatched bases: 7. The CDR3 sequence is 15 residues long. CDR3 nucleotides: TGTGCCAGCTCACCTACGGCTAGCGGAGACAATGAGCAGTTCTTC. Its protein product is CASSPTASGDNEQFF. Complete variable domain (other parts from reference TRBV18 and TRBJ2-1): NAGVMQNPRHLVRRRGQEARLRCSPMKGHSHVYWYRQLPEEGLKFMVYLQKENIIDESGMPKERFSAEFPKEGPSILRIQQVVRGDSAAYFCASSPTASGDNEQFFGPGTRLTVL.